A selection of T cell receptor beta chains follows, all from one sample in a study of cytomegalovirus exposure and HLA in healthy donors. Produced via immunoSEQ multiplex PCR; TCRdb's table is partial and in-frame only. Of about 80,000 clones in the sample, more than 75% were seen once. Specimen: PBMCs. The receptors were sampled from a woman aged 50 to 60 in good health and CMV-seropositive. Each CDR3 is given with its conserved first and last residue. D genes are given only for firm matches. Some rows mark clone size as missing; the rest say once, few, many or name a class of expanded clone.

V	size	J	D	CDR3	DNA
TRBV7-3	-	TRBJ1-2	-	CASSLNREGGYTF	TGTGCCAGCAGCTTAAACAGGGAGGGTGGCTACACCTTC
TRBV12-5	-	TRBJ2-1	TRBD2	CASGLPTSGRVYNEQFF	TGTGCTAGTGGTTTGCCGACTAGCGGGAGGGTATACAATGAGCAGTTCTTC
TRBV19	-	TRBJ1-2	-	CASGGLLDGYTF	TGTGCCAGCGGGGGGCTTTTGGATGGCTACACCTTC
TRBV5-6	once	TRBJ2-3	-	CASSGATDTQYF	TGTGCCAGCAGCGGGGCGACAGATACGCAGTATTTT
TRBV29-1	-	TRBJ1-1	TRBD1	CSVNRGPDTEAFF	TGCAGCGTGAACAGGGGGCCTGACACTGAAGCTTTCTTT
TRBV2	-	TRBJ2-1	-	CASTQAGYNEQFF	TGTGCCAGCACCCAGGCGGGATACAATGAGCAGTTCTTC
TRBV11-1	few	TRBJ2-2	-	CASSLDGSRTGELFF	TGTGCCAGCAGCTTAGACGGCTCTAGGACCGGGGAGCTGTTTTTT
TRBV7-3	few	TRBJ2-1	TRBD2	CASRLSGGYNEQFF	TGTGCCAGCAGACTGAGCGGGGGCTACAATGAGCAGTTCTTC
TRBV13	-	TRBJ1-5	TRBD1	CASSEGQGAFQPQHF	TGTGCCAGCAGCGAGGGACAGGGGGCATTTCAGCCCCAGCATTTT
TRBV9	-	TRBJ1-6	-	CASSNPLGSRGPLHF	TGTGCCAGCAGTAACCCCTTGGGCAGCAGGGGACCCCTCCACTTT
TRBV18	-	TRBJ1-4	-	CASSPELSNEKLFF	TGTGCCAGCTCACCGGAGCTTTCTAATGAAAAACTGTTTTTT
TRBV9	-	TRBJ2-1	TRBD2	CASSVVPGLAGGYNEQFF	TGTGCCAGCAGCGTAGTCCCGGGACTAGCGGGAGGGTACAATGAGCAGTTCTTC
TRBV2	-	TRBJ1-5	-	CASSEMQERQPQHF	TGTGCCAGCAGTGAAATGCAGGAGCGGCAGCCCCAGCATTTT
TRBV9	-	TRBJ1-6	TRBD1	CASSGDRGDNSPLHF	TGTGCCAGCAGCGGAGACAGGGGGGATAATTCACCCCTCCACTTT
TRBV2	-	TRBJ1-2	TRBD1	CASSGRTGRGYTF	TGTGCCAGCAGTGGCCGGACAGGGAGAGGCTACACCTTC
TRBV7-9	-	TRBJ2-5	TRBD2	CASSLERGGQETQYF	TGTGCCAGCAGCTTAGAGCGGGGGGGCCAAGAGACCCAGTACTTC
TRBV6-5	once	TRBJ1-1	-	CASNRLRGTEAFF	TGTGCCAGCAACCGGCTCAGGGGCACTGAAGCTTTCTTT
TRBV29-1	-	TRBJ1-1	-	CSHYSMNTEAFF	TGCAGCCACTATAGCATGAACACTGAAGCTTTCTTT
TRBV19	-	TRBJ2-5	TRBD1	CASHAGTGGKTQYF	TGTGCCAGCCATGCCGGGACAGGAGGAAAGACCCAGTACTTC
TRBV28	once	TRBJ2-4	TRBD1	CASSHPGGGYIQYF	TGTGCCAGCAGTCACCCAGGGGGCGGATACATTCAGTACTTC
TRBV6-5	once	TRBJ2-5	TRBD2	CASSYLLAGGGETQYF	TGTGCCAGCAGTTACCTTCTAGCGGGAGGGGGAGAGACCCAGTACTTC
TRBV7-6	few	TRBJ1-5	-	CASSLGAGGMNQPQHF	TGTGCCAGCAGCCTTGGCGCGGGGGGCATGAATCAGCCCCAGCATTTT